This T cell receptor (beta chain) is drawn from a study of blood T cell repertoires in COVID-19. Whole-study context: Acute-phase and convalescent COVID-19 samples originated in the United States, Italy and Spain. PBMCs, B-cell-depleted T cells, or T cells provided the cDNA or gDNA that made up the material.

Produced via immunoSEQ multiplex PCR; TCRdb's table is partial and in-frame only. Here the sample spans around 190,000 clones, roughly nine tenths being singletons. Germline V gene sequence: CDR1 MNHNY, CDR2 SVGAGI (reference sequence). CDR3 length: 14 amino acids. The J segment lost 2 bases and the V segment lost 5 bases, leaving 4 bases of the junction unmatched. This receptor was identified in a man aged 25 to 40 with acute or convalescent COVID-19. V and J are TRBV6-6 and TRBJ1-2, with 8 bases identical to TRBD1. The sequenced sample was peripheral blood. The CDR3 region is CASSGQGKNYGYTF. CDR3 coding DNA: TGTGCCAGCAGTGGACAGGGAAAAAACTATGGCTACACCTTC.